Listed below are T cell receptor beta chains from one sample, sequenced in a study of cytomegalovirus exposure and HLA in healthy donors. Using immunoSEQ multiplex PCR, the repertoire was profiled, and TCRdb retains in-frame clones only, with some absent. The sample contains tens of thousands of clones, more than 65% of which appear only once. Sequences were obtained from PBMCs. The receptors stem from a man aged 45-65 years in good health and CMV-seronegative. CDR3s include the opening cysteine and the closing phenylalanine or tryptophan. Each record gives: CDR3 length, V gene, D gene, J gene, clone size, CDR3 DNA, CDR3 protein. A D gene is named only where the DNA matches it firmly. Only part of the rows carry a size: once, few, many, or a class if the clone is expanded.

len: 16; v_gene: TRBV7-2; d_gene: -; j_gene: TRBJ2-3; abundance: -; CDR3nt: TGTGCCAGCAGCTTTATCGGCGGGACTAGCACAGATACGCAGTATTTT; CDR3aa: CASSFIGGTSTDTQYF
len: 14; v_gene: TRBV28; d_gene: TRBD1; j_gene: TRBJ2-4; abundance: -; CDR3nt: TGTGCCAGCAGTGGGCGCAGGGGGAAAAACATTCAGTACTTC; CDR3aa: CASSGRRGKNIQYF
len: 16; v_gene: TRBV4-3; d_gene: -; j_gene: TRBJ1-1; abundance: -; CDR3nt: TGCGCCAGCAGCCAAGGAAGGGCAGGGGCGGGCACTGAAGCTTTCTTT; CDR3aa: CASSQGRAGAGTEAFF
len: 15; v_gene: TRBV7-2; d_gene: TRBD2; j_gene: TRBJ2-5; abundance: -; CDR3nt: TGTGCCAGCAGCCGAATTGGACTAGGCCAAGAGACCCAGTACTTC; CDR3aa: CASSRIGLGQETQYF
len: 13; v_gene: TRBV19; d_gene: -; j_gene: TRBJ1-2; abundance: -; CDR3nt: TGTGCCAGTAGTATAGGAGGATCCCGTGGCTACACCTTC; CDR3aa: CASSIGGSRGYTF
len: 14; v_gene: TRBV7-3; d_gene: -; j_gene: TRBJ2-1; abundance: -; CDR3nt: TGTGCCAGCAGCCCACCTACTAGTCCCCATGAGCAGTTCTTC; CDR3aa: CASSPPTSPHEQFF
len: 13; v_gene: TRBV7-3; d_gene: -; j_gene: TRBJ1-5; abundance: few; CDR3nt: TGTGCCAGCAGCGAACAGGGAAATCAGCCCCAGCATTTT; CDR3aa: CASSEQGNQPQHF
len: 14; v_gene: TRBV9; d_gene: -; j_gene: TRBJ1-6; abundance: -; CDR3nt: TGTGCCAGCAGCGCTGATATTGCGTCCTCACCCCTCCACTTT; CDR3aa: CASSADIASSPLHF
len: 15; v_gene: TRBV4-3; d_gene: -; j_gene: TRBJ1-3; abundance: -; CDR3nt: TGCGCCAGCAGCCAAGATTCAGGGGTAGGAAACACCATATATTTT; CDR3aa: CASSQDSGVGNTIYF
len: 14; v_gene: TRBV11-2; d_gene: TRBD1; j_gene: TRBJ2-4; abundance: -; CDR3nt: TGTGCCAGCAACCCAGGGGGTGGGGGAAACATTCAGTACTTC; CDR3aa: CASNPGGGGNIQYF
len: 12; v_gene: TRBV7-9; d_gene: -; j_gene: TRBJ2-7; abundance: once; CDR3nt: TGTTCCAGCAGCGGCCTTTCCTACGAGCAGTACTTC; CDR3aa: CSSSGLSYEQYF
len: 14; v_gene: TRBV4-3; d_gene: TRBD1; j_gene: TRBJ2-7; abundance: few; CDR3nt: TGCGCCAGCAGCCGCTGGACAGGGCCCTACGAGCAGTACTTC; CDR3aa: CASSRWTGPYEQYF
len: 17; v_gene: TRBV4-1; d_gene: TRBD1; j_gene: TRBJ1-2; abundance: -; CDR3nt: TGCGCCAGCAGCCAAGGGAGCCGGGACAGCGCCTTTGGGGGCTACACCTTC; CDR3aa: CASSQGSRDSAFGGYTF
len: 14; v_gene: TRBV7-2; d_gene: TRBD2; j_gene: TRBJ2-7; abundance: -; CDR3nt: TGTGCCAGCAGCCGAGGGACTAGTCTCTACGAGCAGTACTTC; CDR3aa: CASSRGTSLYEQYF
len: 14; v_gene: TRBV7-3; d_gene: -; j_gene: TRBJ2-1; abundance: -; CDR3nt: TGTGCCAGCAGCTTAAGCGGGGGCAACAGAAAGCAGTTCTTC; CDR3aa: CASSLSGGNRKQFF
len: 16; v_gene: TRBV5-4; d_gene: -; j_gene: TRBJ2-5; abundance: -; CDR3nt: TGTGCCAGCAGCTTTAAACCCAGCGTTATCCAAGAGACCCAGTACTTC; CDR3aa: CASSFKPSVIQETQYF
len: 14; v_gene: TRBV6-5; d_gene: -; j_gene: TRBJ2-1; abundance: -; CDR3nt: TGTGCCAGCAGTTACCCCGGACAGTTCCAGGAGCAGTTCTTC; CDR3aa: CASSYPGQFQEQFF
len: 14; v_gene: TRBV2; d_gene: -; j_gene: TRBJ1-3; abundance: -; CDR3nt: TGTGCCAGCAGTGAAGATAGGGGATTCGGCACCATATATTTT; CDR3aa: CASSEDRGFGTIYF
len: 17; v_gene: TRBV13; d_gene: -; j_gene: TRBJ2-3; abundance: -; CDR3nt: TGTGCCAGCAGCCTAAGAAGGAGATCAAAAAGCACAGATACGCAGTATTTT; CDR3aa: CASSLRRRSKSTDTQYF
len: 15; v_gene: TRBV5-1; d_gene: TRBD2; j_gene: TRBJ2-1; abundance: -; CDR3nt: TGCGCCAGCAGCTGGACAAGCGGGGCGAACAATGAGCAGTTCTTC; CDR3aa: CASSWTSGANNEQFF
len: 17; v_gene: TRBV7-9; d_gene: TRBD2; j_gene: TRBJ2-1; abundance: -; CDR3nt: TGTGCCAGCAGCCCTAGGACTAGCGGAGCATATTACAATGAGCAGTTCTTC; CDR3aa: CASSPRTSGAYYNEQFF
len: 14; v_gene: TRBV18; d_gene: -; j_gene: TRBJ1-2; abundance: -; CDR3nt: TGTGCCAGCTCACCACAGGGGTCCACCTATGGCTACACCTTC; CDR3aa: CASSPQGSTYGYTF
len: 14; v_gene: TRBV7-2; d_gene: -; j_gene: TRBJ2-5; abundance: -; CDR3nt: TGTGCCAGCAGCACAGACAGATATCAAGAGACCCAGTACTTC; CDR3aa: CASSTDRYQETQYF
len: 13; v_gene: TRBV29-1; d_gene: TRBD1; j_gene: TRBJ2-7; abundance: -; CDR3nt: TGCAGTGTCCCGCGGGACAGGGGCCACGAGCAGTACTTC; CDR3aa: CSVPRDRGHEQYF
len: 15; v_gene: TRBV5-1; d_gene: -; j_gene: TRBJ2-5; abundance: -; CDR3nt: TGCGCCAGCAGCCCTGCCCCAGGATACCAAGAGACCCAGTACTTC; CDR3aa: CASSPAPGYQETQYF
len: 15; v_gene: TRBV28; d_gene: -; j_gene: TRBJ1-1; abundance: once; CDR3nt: TGTGCCAGCAGTTTAATCGGGGGAGGGCAGGGGGAAGCTTTCTTT; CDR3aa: CASSLIGGGQGEAFF
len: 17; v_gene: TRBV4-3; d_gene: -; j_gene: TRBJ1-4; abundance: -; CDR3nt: TGCGCCAGCAGCCAGGACGCGGGAACCTTGGTAGATGAAAAACTGTTTTTT; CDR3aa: CASSQDAGTLVDEKLFF
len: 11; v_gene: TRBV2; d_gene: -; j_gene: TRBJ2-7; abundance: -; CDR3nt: TGTGCCAGCAGTGCAGGCTACGAGCAGTACTTC; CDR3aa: CASSAGYEQYF
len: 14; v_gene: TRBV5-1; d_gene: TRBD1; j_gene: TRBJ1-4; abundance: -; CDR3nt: TGCGCCAGCAGTTTCGGACAGGGTGGTGAAAAACTGTTTTTT; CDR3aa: CASSFGQGGEKLFF
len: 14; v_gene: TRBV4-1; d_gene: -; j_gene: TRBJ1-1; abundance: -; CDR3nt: TGCGCCAGCAGGCTTACCGACAGCCCCACTGAAGCTTTCTTT; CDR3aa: CASRLTDSPTEAFF
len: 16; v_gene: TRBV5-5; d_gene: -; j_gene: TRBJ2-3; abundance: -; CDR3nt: TGTGCCAGCAGCTTGGAGGGCGACAGGCCCACAGATACGCAGTATTTT; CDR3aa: CASSLEGDRPTDTQYF
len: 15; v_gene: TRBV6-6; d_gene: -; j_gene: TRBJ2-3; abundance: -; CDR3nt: TGTGCCAGCAGCTGGACCCGGGGTGCCACAGATACGCAGTATTTT; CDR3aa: CASSWTRGATDTQYF
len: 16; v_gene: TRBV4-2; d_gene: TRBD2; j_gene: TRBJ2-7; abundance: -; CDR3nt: TGTGCCAGCAGCCAAGATGGGGCCGGGAGGGCTTACGAGCAGTACTTC; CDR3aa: CASSQDGAGRAYEQYF
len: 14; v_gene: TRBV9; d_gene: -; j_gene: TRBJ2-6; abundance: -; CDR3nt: TGTGCCAGCAGCCCTCTGGCAGGGGGGAACGTCCTGACTTTC; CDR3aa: CASSPLAGGNVLTF
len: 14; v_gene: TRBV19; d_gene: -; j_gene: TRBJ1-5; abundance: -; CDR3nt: TGTGCCAGTAGTCCCCTAGGAAGCAATCAGCCCCAGCATTTT; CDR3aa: CASSPLGSNQPQHF
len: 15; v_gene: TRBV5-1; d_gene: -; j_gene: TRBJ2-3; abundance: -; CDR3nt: TGCGCCAGCAGCCCCACAGGGTCCTTCACAGATACGCAGTATTTT; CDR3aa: CASSPTGSFTDTQYF